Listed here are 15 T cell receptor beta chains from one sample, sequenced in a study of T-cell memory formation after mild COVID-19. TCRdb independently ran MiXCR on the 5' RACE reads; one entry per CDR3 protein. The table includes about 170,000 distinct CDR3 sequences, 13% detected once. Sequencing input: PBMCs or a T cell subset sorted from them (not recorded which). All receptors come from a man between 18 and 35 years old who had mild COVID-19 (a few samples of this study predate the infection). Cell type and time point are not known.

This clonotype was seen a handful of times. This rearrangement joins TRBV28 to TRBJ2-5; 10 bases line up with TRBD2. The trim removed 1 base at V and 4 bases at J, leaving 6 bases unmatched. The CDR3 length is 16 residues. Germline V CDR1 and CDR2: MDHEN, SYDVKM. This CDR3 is CASSLFSGGAGETQYF. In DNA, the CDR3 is TGTGCCAGCAGTTTATTCAGCGGGGGGGCGGGAGAGACCCAGTACTTC.

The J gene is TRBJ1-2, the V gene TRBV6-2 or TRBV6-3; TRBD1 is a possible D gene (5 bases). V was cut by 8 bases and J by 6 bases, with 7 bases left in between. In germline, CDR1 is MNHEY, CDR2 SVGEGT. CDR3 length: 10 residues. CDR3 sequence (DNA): TGTGCCAGCGGACACCATGGCTACACCTTC. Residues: CASGHHGYTF.

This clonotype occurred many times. DNA for the CDR3: TGTGCCAGCAGCTTAAATGGTCCGGAGTATTTT. As protein: CASSLNGPEYF. This chain connects TRBV13 to TRBJ2-3; D is ambiguous. This CDR3 has 11 residues. Trimming removed 2 bases from V and 13 bases from J, with 10 bases in between. Germline V lookup: CDR1 PRHDT, CDR2 FYEKMQ (reference sequence).

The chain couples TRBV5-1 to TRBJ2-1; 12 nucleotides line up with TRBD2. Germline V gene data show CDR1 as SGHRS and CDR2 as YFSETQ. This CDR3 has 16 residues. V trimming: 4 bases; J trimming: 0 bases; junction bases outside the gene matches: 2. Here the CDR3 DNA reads TGCGCCAGCAGCCCTAGCGGGGGGGACTCCTACAATGAGCAGTTCTTC. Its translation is CASSPSGGDSYNEQFF.

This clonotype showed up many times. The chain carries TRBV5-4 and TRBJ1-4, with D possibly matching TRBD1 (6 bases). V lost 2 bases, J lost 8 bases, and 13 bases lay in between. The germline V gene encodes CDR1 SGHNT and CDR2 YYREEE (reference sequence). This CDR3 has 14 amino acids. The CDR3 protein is CASSLQGAEEKLFF. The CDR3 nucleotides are TGTGCCAGCAGCTTACAGGGCGCGGAGGAAAAACTGTTTTTT. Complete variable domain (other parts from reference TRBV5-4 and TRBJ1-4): ETGVTQSPTHLIKTRGQQVTLRCSSQSGHNTVSWYQQALGQGPQFIFQYYREEENGRGNFPPRFSGLQFPNYSSELNVNALELDDSALYLCASSLQGAEEKLFFGSGTQLSVL.

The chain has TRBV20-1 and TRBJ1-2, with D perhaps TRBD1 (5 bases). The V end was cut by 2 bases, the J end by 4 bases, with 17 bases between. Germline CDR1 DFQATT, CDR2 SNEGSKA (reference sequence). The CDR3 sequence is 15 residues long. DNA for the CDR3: TGCAGTGCTAGACCCGCTCCAGGGTCGGGCTATGGCTACACCTTC. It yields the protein CSARPAPGSGYGYTF.

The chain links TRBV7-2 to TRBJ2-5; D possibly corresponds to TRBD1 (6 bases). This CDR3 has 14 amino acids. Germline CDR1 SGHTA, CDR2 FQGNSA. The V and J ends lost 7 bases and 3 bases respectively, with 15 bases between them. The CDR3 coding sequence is TGTGCCAGCAAGGGGCGACAGGCGGAAGAGACCCAGTACTTC. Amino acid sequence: CASKGRQAEETQYF.

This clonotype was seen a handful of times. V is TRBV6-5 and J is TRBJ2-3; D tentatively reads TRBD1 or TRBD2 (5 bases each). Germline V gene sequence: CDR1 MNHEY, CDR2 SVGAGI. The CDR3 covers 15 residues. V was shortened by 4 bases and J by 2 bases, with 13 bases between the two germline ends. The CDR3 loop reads CASSFGGEHTDTQYF. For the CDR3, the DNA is TGTGCCAGCAGTTTTGGGGGAGAACACACAGATACGCAGTATTTT.

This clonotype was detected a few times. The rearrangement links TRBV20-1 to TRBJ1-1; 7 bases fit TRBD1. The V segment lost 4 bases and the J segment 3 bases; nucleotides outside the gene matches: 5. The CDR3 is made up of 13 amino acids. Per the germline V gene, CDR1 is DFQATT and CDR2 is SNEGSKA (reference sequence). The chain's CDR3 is CSANPQGDTEAFF. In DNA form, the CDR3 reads TGCAGTGCTAATCCTCAGGGGGACACTGAAGCTTTCTTT.

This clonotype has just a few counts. The CDR3: CASSAGQATYNEQFF. The CDR3, as DNA: TGCGCCAGCAGCGCCGGGCAAGCAACCTACAATGAGCAGTTCTTC. The chain uses TRBV5-1 and TRBJ2-1; D unresolved. This CDR3 region has 15 residues. With 4 bases removed from V and 2 bases from J, the gap between germline ends came to 13 bases. The germline V gene encodes CDR1 SGHRS and CDR2 YFSETQ.

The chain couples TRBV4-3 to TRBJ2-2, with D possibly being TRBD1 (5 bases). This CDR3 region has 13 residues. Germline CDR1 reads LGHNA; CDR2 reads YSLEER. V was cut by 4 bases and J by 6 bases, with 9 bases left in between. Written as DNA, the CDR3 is TGCGCCAGCAGCCTCTTGGGGCCCGGGGAGCTGTTTTTT. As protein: CASSLLGPGELFF.

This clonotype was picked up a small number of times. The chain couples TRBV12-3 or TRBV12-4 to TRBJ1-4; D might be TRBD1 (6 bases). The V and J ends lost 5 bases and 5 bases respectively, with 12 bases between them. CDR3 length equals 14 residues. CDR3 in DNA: TGTGCCAGCAGTCGTACAGGGAAAAATGAAAAACTGTTTTTT. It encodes CASSRTGKNEKLFF.

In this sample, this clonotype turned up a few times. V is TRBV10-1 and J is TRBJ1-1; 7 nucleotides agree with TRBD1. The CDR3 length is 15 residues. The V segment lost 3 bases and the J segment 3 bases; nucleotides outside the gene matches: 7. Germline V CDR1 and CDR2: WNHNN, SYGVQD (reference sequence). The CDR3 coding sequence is TGCGCCAGCAGTGAAGAGGGGGCCGGGTACACTGAAGCTTTCTTT. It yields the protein CASSEEGAGYTEAFF.

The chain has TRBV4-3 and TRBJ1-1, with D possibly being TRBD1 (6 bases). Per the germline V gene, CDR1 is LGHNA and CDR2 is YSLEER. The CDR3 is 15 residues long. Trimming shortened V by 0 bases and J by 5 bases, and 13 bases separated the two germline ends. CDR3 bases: TGCGCCAGCAGCCAAGAGTACAGGGAAGGGACTGAAGCTTTCTTT. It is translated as CASSQEYREGTEAFF.

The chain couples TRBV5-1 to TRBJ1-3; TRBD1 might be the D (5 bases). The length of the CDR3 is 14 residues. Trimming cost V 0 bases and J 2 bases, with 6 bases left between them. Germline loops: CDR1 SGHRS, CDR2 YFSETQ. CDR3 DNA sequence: TGCGCCAGCAGCTTGGCAGGGCCTGGAAACACCATATATTTT. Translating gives CASSLAGPGNTIYF.